This T cell receptor beta chain was sequenced during a study of cytomegalovirus exposure and HLA in healthy donors. This CDR3 is built from 15 residues. The germline gives CDR1 LNHDA, CDR2 SQIVND (reference sequence). V lost 3 bases to trimming and J lost 2 bases, with 13 bases between them. The method was immunoSEQ multiplex PCR; TCRdb's version includes in-frame clones alone and lacks a portion of them. In the table there are 200,000 to 300,000 clones, over 75% of which are singletons. This TCR was recovered from a man aged 18 to 35 in good health and CMV-seropositive. Sequencing was performed on PBMCs. The chain combines TRBV19 with TRBJ1-2; weak D call: TRBD1 (5 bases). This CDR3 is CASSIWQGANYGYTF. DNA for the CDR3: TGTGCCAGTAGTATTTGGCAGGGCGCAAACTATGGCTACACCTTC.